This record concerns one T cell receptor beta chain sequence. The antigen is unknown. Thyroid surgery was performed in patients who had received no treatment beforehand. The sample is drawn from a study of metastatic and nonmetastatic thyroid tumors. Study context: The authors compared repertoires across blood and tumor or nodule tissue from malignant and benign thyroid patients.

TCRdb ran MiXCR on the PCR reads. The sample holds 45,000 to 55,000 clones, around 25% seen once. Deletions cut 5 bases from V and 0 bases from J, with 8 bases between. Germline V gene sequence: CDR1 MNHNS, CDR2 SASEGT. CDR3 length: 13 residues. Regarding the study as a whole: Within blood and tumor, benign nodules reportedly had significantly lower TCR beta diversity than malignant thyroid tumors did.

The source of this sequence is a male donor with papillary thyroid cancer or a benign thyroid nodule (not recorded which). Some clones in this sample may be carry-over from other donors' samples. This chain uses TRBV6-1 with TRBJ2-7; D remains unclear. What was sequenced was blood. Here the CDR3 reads CASSRPDSYEQYF. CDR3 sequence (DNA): TGTGCCAGCAGTAGACCAGACTCCTACGAGCAGTACTTC.